The 14 T cell receptor beta chains listed next were all sequenced from one sample in a study of Tregs in tolerant kidney transplant recipients. TCRdb's table, derived via immunoSEQ multiplex PCR, lists solely in-frame clones and lacks some. The sample lists 110,000 or so clones; 92% were seen once. Specimen: CD4+ T cells from blood. These receptors all come from a human donor in good health.

The genes are TRBV12-5 and TRBJ2-7; 11 positions agree with TRBD2. V was clipped by 3 bases and J by 2 bases; unmatched bases: 3. CDR1 LGHNT and CDR2 FRNRAP come from the germline V gene. The CDR3 covers 15 residues. The CDR3 sequence: CASGLVSGGAYEQYF. The CDR3, as DNA: TGTGCTAGTGGTTTAGTTAGCGGGGGGGCCTACGAGCAGTACTTC.

The table lists this clone with a count of one. The gene calls are TRBV19 and TRBJ2-5, with 13 bases matching TRBD2. V gave up 7 bases and J gave up 4 bases; unmatched junction bases: 18. The germline V gene encodes CDR1 LNHDA and CDR2 SQIVND (reference sequence). This CDR3 contains 19 residues. Written as DNA, the CDR3 is TGTGCCAGTACGACGGCCGGACTAGCGGGGGTACGTATTGGAGAGACCCAGTACTTC. Translation gives CASTTAGLAGVRIGETQYF.

In this sample, this clone turned up once. The chain carries TRBV10-2 and TRBJ2-7; 12 nucleotides line up with TRBD2. Per germline, CDR1 WSHSY and CDR2 SAAADI. The V and J ends lost 5 bases and 0 bases, in that order; junction bases with no gene match: 11. CDR3 length: 18 residues. The CDR3 sequence: CASSRGRTSGASSYEQYF. The DNA for the CDR3 is TGCGCCAGCAGTCGGGGGCGGACTAGCGGGGCCAGCTCCTACGAGCAGTACTTC.

J is TRBJ2-1 and V is TRBV10-3, with TRBD2 as a possible D gene (6 bases). Trimming cost V 2 bases and J 5 bases, with 13 bases left between them. The CDR3 is 15 amino acids. Germline CDR1 ENHRY, CDR2 SYGVKD. The CDR3 DNA reads as TGTGCCATCAGTGAGAGGCAGGGAGGCGACAATGAGCAGTTCTTC. Translation gives CAISERQGGDNEQFF.

J is TRBJ2-5 and V is TRBV5-8, with D possibly matching TRBD1 (6 bases). The CDR3 extends over 16 amino acids. CDR1 and CDR2 (germline): SGHTS, YDEGEE. V lost 4 bases and J lost 1, with 17 bases in between. CDR3 sequence reads: CASSRYRVRLQETQYF. CDR3 nucleotides: TGTGCCAGCAGCCGATACAGGGTACGGCTCCAAGAGACCCAGTACTTC.

This clone was recorded once. This chain links TRBV7-3 with TRBJ2-1; perhaps TRBD2 as D (6 bases). This CDR3 has 16 amino acids. Germline-derived CDR1 and CDR2 are SGHTA and FQGTGA. Trimming removed 7 bases at V and 8 bases at J, with 24 bases between. This CDR3 is CASTDLRDSTPHEQFF. CDR3 DNA: TGTGCCAGCACCGACCTACGGGACTCAACCCCCCATGAGCAGTTCTTC.

CDR3: CASRKQGGSNQPQHF. CDR3 bases: TGTGCCAGCAGAAAACAGGGAGGTAGCAATCAGCCCCAGCATTTT. The chain has TRBV6-1 and TRBJ1-5; TRBD1 is a possible D gene (6 bases). The CDR3 length is 15 residues. Looked up from germline, CDR1 is MNHNS and CDR2 is SASEGT. Trimming took off 6 bases at V and 0 bases at J, with 12 bases between the two ends.

The chain has TRBV19 and TRBJ1-1; 7 bases align to TRBD1. The CDR3 length is 15 residues. Per the germline V gene, CDR1 is LNHDA and CDR2 is SQIVND (reference sequence). Losses at the gene ends were 6 bases for V and 4 bases for J; bases not matched to a gene: 11. The CDR3, as DNA: TGTGCCAGTAGACATAAAGGACAGGTGGGCACTGAAGCTTTCTTT. It is translated as CASRHKGQVGTEAFF.

This chain links TRBV6-6 with TRBJ2-2; 8 bases match TRBD2. The CDR3 sequence is 15 residues long. Per germline, CDR1 MNHNY and CDR2 SVGAGI (reference sequence). J gave up 4 bases and V 7 bases, and 8 bases lay outside the gene matches. The CDR3 DNA reads TGTGCCAGCATGTCGCTAGCGGGTGCCACCGGGGAGCTGTTTTTT. Translated, it gives CASMSLAGATGELFF.

CDR3: CASSFAQGNTEAFF. CDR3 coding DNA: TGCGCCAGCAGCTTTGCACAGGGGAACACTGAAGCTTTCTTT. V gene TRBV5-1 combines with J gene TRBJ1-1; D possibly corresponds to TRBD1 (6 bases). The CDR3 loop spans 14 amino acids. Per germline, CDR1 SGHRS and CDR2 YFSETQ. Trimming left V 2 bases short and J 1 base short, with 9 bases between.

The chain carries TRBV2 and TRBJ2-2; 7 bases fit TRBD2. Unmatched junction bases numbered 3, after V lost 6 bases and J lost 5 bases. The CDR3 runs to 13 residues. The V gene's germline CDR1 is SNHLY and CDR2 FYNNEI. The CDR3 nucleotides are TGTGCCAGCAGGTCCGGGGGGACCGGGGAGCTGTTTTTT. Its translation is CASRSGGTGELFF.

J is TRBJ1-1 and V is TRBV6-4; 9 bases match TRBD1. Germline CDR1 MRHNA, CDR2 SNTAGT. V trimming: 0 bases; J trimming: 3 bases; junction bases outside the gene matches: 5. The CDR3 runs 16 residues. As DNA, the CDR3 is TGTGCCAGCAGTGACTCCGGGACAGGGAGGTACACTGAAGCTTTCTTT. Its translation is CASSDSGTGRYTEAFF.

The gene calls are TRBV6-6 and TRBJ1-4; 7 bases map to TRBD1. J was trimmed by 7 bases and V by 7 bases; bases with no gene match: 6. The CDR3 is 13 amino acids. In germline, CDR1 is MNHNY, CDR2 SVGAGI (reference sequence). The CDR3 bases are TGTGCCAGCAAGGAGGGGGCGGTTGAAAAACTGTTTTTT. Amino acid sequence: CASKEGAVEKLFF.

CDR3: CASSRGTGGFGQPQHF. The CDR3 region has the DNA TGTGCCAGCAGCCGAGGGACAGGGGGCTTCGGGCAGCCCCAGCATTTT. This rearrangement joins TRBV13 to TRBJ1-5, with 12 bases matching TRBD1. CDR1 PRHDT and CDR2 FYEKMQ come from the germline V gene (reference sequence). Trimming at V came to 5 bases and at J to 7 bases, leaving 9 bases not matched to a gene. CDR3 length: 16 amino acids.